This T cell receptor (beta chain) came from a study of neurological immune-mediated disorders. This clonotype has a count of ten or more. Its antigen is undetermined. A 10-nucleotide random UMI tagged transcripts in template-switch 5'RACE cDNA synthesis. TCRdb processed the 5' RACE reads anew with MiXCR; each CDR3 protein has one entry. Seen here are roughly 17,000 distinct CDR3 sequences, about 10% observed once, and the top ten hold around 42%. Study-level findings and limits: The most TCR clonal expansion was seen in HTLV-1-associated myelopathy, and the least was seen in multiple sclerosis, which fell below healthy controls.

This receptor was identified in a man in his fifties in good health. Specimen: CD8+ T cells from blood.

The CDR3 loop reads CSARDPYGRVSYEQYF. The CDR3 DNA follows: TGCAGTGCTAGAGATCCTTACGGGAGGGTCTCCTACGAGCAGTACTTC. The rearrangement links TRBV20-1 to TRBJ2-7; 8 nucleotides agree with TRBD2. The CDR3 contains 16 residues. Trimming removed 0 bases from V and 0 bases from J; junction bases left unmatched: 7. Germline CDR1 is DFQATT and CDR2 is SNEGSKA (reference sequence).